Shown below are 20 T cell receptor beta chains from a single sample sequenced in a study of shared T cell receptors in the human thymus. Clones were sequenced by immunoSEQ multiplex PCR, and TCRdb holds only the in-frame ones, with some missing. The repertoire holds roughly 700,000 clones, with around nine tenths as singletons. The same data also contributed to another study, on human thymus T cells.

Specimen: thymocytes. These receptors were obtained from a boy in the first two years of life with a congenital heart defect.

The CDR3 loop reads CATRLRETGSYNEQFF. Written as DNA, the CDR3 is TGTGCCACCAGACTTCGGGAGACAGGGTCCTACAATGAGCAGTTCTTC. V gene TRBV15 combines with J gene TRBJ2-1; D may be TRBD1 (7 bases). The V end lost 6 bases, the J end lost 1 base, and 16 bases lay between the germline ends. Per the germline V gene, CDR1 is LNHNV and CDR2 is YYDKDF (reference sequence). This CDR3 comprises 16 residues.

This rearrangement joins TRBV28 to TRBJ2-7, with 11 bases that match TRBD2. CDR3 length: 18 amino acids. Germline values: CDR1 MDHEN, CDR2 SYDVKM. V was clipped by 3 bases and J by 7 bases; unmatched bases: 17. CDR3 protein: CASSFPPLTSGVLEEQYF. The CDR3 DNA reads as TGTGCCAGCAGTTTTCCACCGTTGACTAGCGGGGTCCTAGAAGAGCAGTACTTC.

V is TRBV19 and J is TRBJ2-7, with TRBD1 matching 9 bases. Germline lookup yields CDR1 LNHDA and CDR2 SQIVND (reference sequence). CDR3 length: 16 amino acids. V lost 3 bases and J lost 5; bases outside the gene matches: 11. The CDR3 spells CASSIAAGTGYDEQYF. The CDR3 DNA reads TGTGCCAGTAGTATCGCCGCCGGGACAGGGTACGACGAGCAGTACTTC.

This clone was seen only once. The chain combines TRBV7-9 with TRBJ2-7; D might be TRBD1 (6 bases). Trimming pared 5 bases from V and 6 bases from J, leaving 23 bases between. Germline V gene lookup returns CDR1 SEHNR and CDR2 FQNEAQ (reference sequence). The CDR3 runs to 16 residues. The CDR3: CASSHGAGEIPGEQYF. The CDR3 DNA follows: TGTGCCAGCAGCCATGGCGCAGGGGAGATCCCGGGCGAGCAGTACTTC. Using reference TRBV7-9 and TRBJ2-7 for the parts outside the CDR3, the full variable domain is DTGVSQNPRHKITKRGQNVTFRCDPISEHNRLYWYRQTLGQGPEFLTYFQNEAQLEKSRLLSDRFSAERPKGSFSTLEIQRTEQGDSAMYLCASSHGAGEIPGEQYFGPGTRLTVT.

V and J are TRBV4-2 and TRBJ2-5; 12 bases agree with TRBD1. Germline values: CDR1 LGHNA, CDR2 YNFKEQ. The V gene end was trimmed by 2 bases and the J gene end by 5 bases; junction bases not matched to a gene: 24. This CDR3 is 22 amino acids long. This CDR3 is CASSQHPRGGDRGPGLGETQYF. The CDR3, as DNA: TGTGCCAGCAGCCAACACCCCCGCGGTGGGGACAGGGGGCCGGGACTAGGGGAGACCCAGTACTTC.

The chain links TRBV18 to TRBJ2-6; TRBD1 aligns across 7 bases. CDR1 KGHSH and CDR2 LQKENI come from the germline V gene. The CDR3 runs to 17 residues. V gave up 3 bases and J gave up 0 bases; unmatched junction bases: 5. The CDR3 sequence: CASSPRQGSSGANVLTF. In nucleotides, the CDR3 is TGTGCCAGCTCACCCCGACAGGGTAGCTCTGGGGCCAACGTCCTGACTTTC.

V usage is TRBV28 and J usage is TRBJ2-7; 11 bases are shared with TRBD2. J was trimmed by 2 bases and V by 4 bases; bases with no gene match: 16. The CDR3 runs to 19 residues. In germline, CDR1 is MDHEN, CDR2 SYDVKM. The CDR3 region is CASSSLGGTLAGAPYEQYF. CDR3 bases: TGTGCCAGCAGTTCCCTCGGCGGGACACTAGCGGGAGCTCCCTACGAGCAGTACTTC.

The rearrangement uses TRBV5-1 and TRBJ2-7, with D possibly being TRBD2 (5 bases). Germline CDR1 and CDR2: SGHRS and YFSETQ. This CDR3 has 14 residues. The ends were cut back, 4 bases at V and 4 bases at J, with 15 bases in the middle. The CDR3, as DNA: TGCGCCAGCAGCCCCGAGGTAGCGCGGTACGAGCAGTACTTC. Translating it yields CASSPEVARYEQYF.

The rearrangement links TRBV27 to TRBJ2-3; 9 bases fit TRBD1. Looked up from germline, CDR1 is MNHEY and CDR2 is SMNVEV (reference sequence). CDR3 length equals 19 residues. J lost 1 base, V lost 2 bases, and 13 bases had no gene match. Here the CDR3 reads CASSLRDREGGLRTDTQYF. For the CDR3, the DNA is TGTGCCAGCAGTTTACGGGACAGGGAGGGTGGGCTCCGCACAGATACGCAGTATTTT.

In this sample, this clone turned up once. The genes are TRBV6-4 and TRBJ2-5; 11 bases are shared with TRBD1. CDR3 length equals 16 residues. V was pared by 5 bases and J by 4 bases, with 9 bases of the junction left unmatched. CDR1 MRHNA and CDR2 SNTAGT come from the germline V gene. The CDR3 region is CASSPGQGASSETQYF. DNA of the CDR3: TGTGCCAGCAGTCCTGGACAGGGGGCCAGTTCAGAGACCCAGTACTTC.

V and J are TRBV6-5 and TRBJ1-1, with 10 bases that match TRBD1. The CDR3 is made up of 16 amino acids. Germline V gene sequence: CDR1 MNHEY, CDR2 SVGAGI. Unmatched junction bases numbered 5, after V lost 4 bases and J lost 0 bases. The CDR3 DNA follows: TGTGCCAGCAGTTGTAGACAGGGGGCAATGAACACTGAAGCTTTCTTT. Translating it yields CASSCRQGAMNTEAFF.

J is TRBJ2-1 and V is TRBV7-6; 8 bases fit TRBD2. The junction had 6 bases not matched to a gene; V was cut back by 4 bases and J by 10 bases. The CDR3 length is 13 residues. Germline assignment: CDR1 SGHVS and CDR2 FNYEAQ. CDR3 in DNA: TGTGCCAGCAGCTCTATGGTAGCGGGGGAGCAGTTCTTC. Translating it yields CASSSMVAGEQFF.

J is TRBJ1-5 and V is TRBV18; the D gene is possibly TRBD1 (5 bases). The CDR3 runs 16 residues. Germline assignment: CDR1 KGHSH and CDR2 LQKENI. The ends were cut back, 4 bases at V and 5 bases at J, with 18 bases in the middle. CDR3 sequence reads: CASSLAGGVRDQPQHF. The DNA of the CDR3 is TGTGCCAGCTCACTAGCGGGGGGTGTGAGGGATCAGCCCCAGCATTTT.

This chain connects TRBV6-5 to TRBJ2-7; 7 bases are a match to TRBD1. The CDR3 has 15 residues. Trimming took 4 bases from V and 4 from J; bases not matched to a gene: 10. Germline V lookup: CDR1 MNHEY, CDR2 SVGAGI. The CDR3: CASSLLGTDPYEQYF. In nucleotides, the CDR3 is TGTGCCAGCAGTTTACTTGGGACAGACCCTTACGAGCAGTACTTC.

The CDR3 is CASSLGWGESQKDIQYF. CDR3 nucleotides: TGTGCCAGTAGTTTAGGGTGGGGGGAGTCCCAAAAGGACATTCAGTACTTC. The chain uses TRBV19 and TRBJ2-4; tentatively, D is TRBD2 (6 bases). The CDR3 runs 17 residues. V was pared by 5 bases and J by 8 bases, with 25 bases between. Germline loops: CDR1 LNHDA, CDR2 SQIVND (reference sequence). Variable domain in full (rest from reference TRBV19 and TRBJ2-4): DGGITQSPKYLFRKEGQNVTLSCEQNLNHDAMYWYRQDPGQGLRLIYYSQIVNDFQKGDIAEGYSVSREKKESFPLTVTSAQKNPTAFYLCASSLGWGESQKDIQYFGAGTRLSVL.

V usage is TRBV7-9 and J usage is TRBJ2-7; 7 bases agree with TRBD1. Germline loops: CDR1 SEHNR, CDR2 FQNEAQ (reference sequence). V dropped 3 bases and J dropped 7; count of bases not matched to a gene: 9. The CDR3 sequence is 14 residues long. The CDR3 is CASSFPGQSGEQYF. CDR3 coding DNA: TGTGCCAGCAGCTTCCCGGGACAGAGTGGGGAGCAGTACTTC.

CDR3 region: CSATHGETQYF. The CDR3 coding sequence is TGCAGTGCTACACACGGGGAGACCCAGTACTTC. The chain couples TRBV20-1 to TRBJ2-5; no firm D call. Germline V gives CDR1 DFQATT, CDR2 SNEGSKA (reference sequence). V lost 4 bases and J lost 5, with 8 bases in between. The CDR3 sequence is 11 residues long.

For this clone: Other nucleotide sequences from this sample produce the same CDR3. This chain links TRBV19 with TRBJ1-1; 8 bases line up with TRBD1. The V gene end was trimmed by 5 bases and the J gene end by 5 bases; junction bases not matched to a gene: 7. CDR1 LNHDA and CDR2 SQIVND come from the germline V gene (reference sequence). CDR3 length equals 14 residues. The CDR3 DNA reads TGTGCCAGTAGTCCCGGACAGGGCTGTACTGAAGCTTTCTTT. As protein: CASSPGQGCTEAFF.

The chain has TRBV7-2 and TRBJ2-7; 7 bases are a match to TRBD2. Germline CDR1 is SGHTA and CDR2 is FQGNSA. With 1 base clipped from V and 4 bases from J, the junction kept 7 bases outside the gene matches. This CDR3 contains 15 residues. The CDR3 region is CASSLGGSSAYEQYF. The CDR3 DNA follows: TGTGCCAGCAGCTTAGGCGGGAGCAGTGCGTACGAGCAGTACTTC. Variable domain in full (rest from reference TRBV7-2 and TRBJ2-7): GAGVSQSPSNKVTEKGKDVELRCDPISGHTALYWYRQSLGQGLEFLIYFQGNSAPDKSGLPSDRFSAERTGGSVSTLTIQRTQQEDSAVYLCASSLGGSSAYEQYFGPGTRLTVT.

The genes are TRBV11-2 and TRBJ2-5; 14 nucleotides agree with TRBD2. V was pared by 5 bases and J by 5 bases, with 7 bases of the junction left unmatched. The germline CDR1 and CDR2 sequences are SGHAT and FQNNGV. CDR3 length: 16 residues. The chain's CDR3 is CASSVPGLAGEETQYF. The DNA of the CDR3 is TGTGCCAGCAGCGTCCCGGGACTAGCGGGAGAGGAGACCCAGTACTTC.